This record looks at one T cell receptor (beta chain) sequence and its context. No antigen is known for it. These data belong to a study of cytomegalovirus exposure and HLA in healthy donors. General study findings and limits: Within a later analysis, the majority of CMV-associated TCR beta chains appeared HLA-restricted. As a later analysis showed, a missense DCLRE1C variant was linked to trimming of TCR beta V- and J-genes.

Vbeta (60) and Jbeta (13) primers were used in the PCR. Only in-frame clones appear in the TCRdb table, and some are missing; sequencing was by immunoSEQ multiplex PCR. The sample includes 150,000 to 200,000 clones, 80% of them seen just once. V lost 2 bases to trimming and J lost 0 bases, with 5 bases between them. Germline V gene sequence: CDR1 MNHEY, CDR2 SVGAGI. The CDR3 spans 15 residues. The chain employs TRBV6-5 and TRBJ2-6; D is ambiguous. The sequenced material came from PBMCs. This TCR was recovered from a woman between 35 and 50 years old in good health and CMV-seronegative. Written as DNA, the CDR3 is TGTGCCAGCAGTTACCGCAGCTCTGGGGCCAACGTCCTGACTTTC. Protein: CASSYRSSGANVLTF.